A selection of T cell receptor beta chains follows, all from one sample in a study of shared clonotypes between healthy human individuals. The method was immunoSEQ multiplex PCR; TCRdb's version includes in-frame clones alone and lacks a portion of them. The repertoire holds hundreds of thousands of clones, with about three quarters as singletons. The sequenced sample was PBMCs. Every receptor here comes from a middle-aged woman in good health. Some clones in this sample may be carry-over from other donors' samples. Each CDR3 is given with its conserved first and last residue. D genes are given only for firm matches. Size tells how often a clone was seen (once, few, many) or the class of an expanded clone, and some rows leave it out.

D gene: TRBD1; J gene: TRBJ2-3; V gene: TRBV4-1; clone size: -; CDR3 protein: CASSHTDRGRPDTQYF; CDR3 DNA: TGCGCCAGCAGCCATACCGACAGGGGGCGTCCAGATACGCAGTATTTT
D gene: -; J gene: TRBJ1-3; V gene: TRBV5-1; clone size: -; CDR3 protein: CASRNQSSGNTIYF; CDR3 DNA: TGCGCCAGCAGGAACCAGAGCTCTGGAAACACCATATATTTT
D gene: -; J gene: TRBJ2-3; V gene: TRBV18; clone size: once; CDR3 protein: CASSPGPRGAPDTQYF; CDR3 DNA: TGTGCCAGCTCACCAGGGCCCAGGGGGGCCCCAGATACGCAGTATTTT
D gene: -; J gene: TRBJ1-5; V gene: TRBV18; clone size: -; CDR3 protein: CASSPNPGGNQPQHF; CDR3 DNA: TGTGCCAGCTCACCCAACCCGGGGGGCAATCAGCCCCAGCATTTT
D gene: -; J gene: TRBJ1-2; V gene: TRBV27; clone size: few; CDR3 protein: CASSLLGADGYTF; CDR3 DNA: TGTGCCAGCAGTTTATTAGGGGCGGATGGCTACACCTTC
D gene: TRBD1; J gene: TRBJ2-2; V gene: TRBV10-3; clone size: -; CDR3 protein: CAISPSLPGQGNTGELFF; CDR3 DNA: TGTGCCATCAGCCCAAGCCTTCCGGGACAGGGGAACACCGGGGAGCTGTTTTTT
D gene: -; J gene: TRBJ2-1; V gene: TRBV15; clone size: -; CDR3 protein: CATGGNNEQFF; CDR3 DNA: TGTGCCACCGGAGGAAACAATGAGCAGTTCTTC
D gene: -; J gene: TRBJ2-7; V gene: TRBV6-5; clone size: once; CDR3 protein: CASSNQDDEQYF; CDR3 DNA: TGTGCCAGCAGCAACCAGGACGACGAGCAGTACTTC
D gene: -; J gene: TRBJ2-2; V gene: TRBV2; clone size: -; CDR3 protein: CASSEAQVGFVGELFF; CDR3 DNA: TGTGCCAGCAGTGAAGCCCAGGTTGGGTTTGTCGGGGAGCTGTTTTTT
D gene: -; J gene: TRBJ2-7; V gene: TRBV29-1; clone size: -; CDR3 protein: CSVAPDGPEQYF; CDR3 DNA: TGCAGCGTTGCCCCAGACGGACCCGAGCAGTACTTC
D gene: -; J gene: TRBJ1-3; V gene: TRBV2; clone size: -; CDR3 protein: CASSPRTGNTIYF; CDR3 DNA: TGTGCCAGCAGTCCCCGGACTGGAAACACCATATATTTT
D gene: TRBD1; J gene: TRBJ2-7; V gene: TRBV4-1; clone size: -; CDR3 protein: CASSPGQGAAEQYF; CDR3 DNA: TGCGCCAGCAGCCCGGGACAGGGGGCGGCCGAGCAGTACTTC
D gene: TRBD2; J gene: TRBJ2-7; V gene: TRBV6-6; clone size: few; CDR3 protein: CASRALAGSYEQYF; CDR3 DNA: TGTGCCAGCAGGGCCTTAGCGGGGAGTTACGAGCAGTACTTC
D gene: TRBD1; J gene: TRBJ2-7; V gene: TRBV6-6; clone size: -; CDR3 protein: CASSSGQPYEQYF; CDR3 DNA: TGTGCCAGCAGTTCGGGACAGCCCTACGAGCAGTACTTC
D gene: -; J gene: TRBJ1-3; V gene: TRBV5-1; clone size: -; CDR3 protein: CASSSSDYSGNTIYF; CDR3 DNA: TGCGCCAGCAGCTCCTCGGACTACTCTGGAAACACCATATATTTT
D gene: -; J gene: TRBJ1-2; V gene: TRBV30; clone size: -; CDR3 protein: CAWSVNGQSGGYTF; CDR3 DNA: TGTGCCTGGAGTGTGAATGGACAGTCAGGGGGCTACACCTTC
D gene: TRBD2; J gene: TRBJ2-7; V gene: TRBV7-8; clone size: -; CDR3 protein: CASSLPRTSFDEQYF; CDR3 DNA: TGTGCCAGCAGCTTACCCCGGACTAGTTTCGACGAGCAGTACTTC
D gene: TRBD1; J gene: TRBJ2-3; V gene: TRBV28; clone size: once; CDR3 protein: CASSFRGRIDTQYF; CDR3 DNA: TGTGCCAGCAGTTTCAGGGGGCGCATAGATACGCAGTATTTT
D gene: TRBD2; J gene: TRBJ2-7; V gene: TRBV18; clone size: -; CDR3 protein: CASSPRAGGSYEQYF; CDR3 DNA: TGTGCCAGCTCACCACGTGCGGGAGGCTCCTACGAGCAGTACTTC
D gene: -; J gene: TRBJ2-7; V gene: TRBV6-6; clone size: -; CDR3 protein: CASREEGPPYEQYF; CDR3 DNA: TGTGCCAGCAGAGAAGAAGGGCCCCCCTACGAGCAGTACTTC
D gene: -; J gene: TRBJ2-7; V gene: TRBV5-1; clone size: -; CDR3 protein: CASSSEGAEQYF; CDR3 DNA: TGCGCCAGCAGCTCAGAGGGCGCCGAGCAGTACTTC
D gene: -; J gene: TRBJ2-5; V gene: TRBV28; clone size: once; CDR3 protein: CASSSRDEGETQYF; CDR3 DNA: TGTGCCAGCAGTTCCCGAGACGAAGGAGAGACCCAGTACTTC
D gene: -; J gene: TRBJ1-5; V gene: TRBV6-6; clone size: -; CDR3 protein: CASSYFQGNQPQHF; CDR3 DNA: TGTGCCAGCAGTTACTTCCAGGGTAATCAGCCCCAGCATTTT
D gene: -; J gene: TRBJ2-3; V gene: TRBV7-9; clone size: medium-sized; CDR3 protein: CASSEYRGGNTQYF; CDR3 DNA: TGTGCCAGCAGCGAGTACCGTGGGGGAAATACGCAGTATTTT
D gene: -; J gene: TRBJ1-5; V gene: TRBV11-2; clone size: once; CDR3 protein: CASSLDSPNQPQHF; CDR3 DNA: TGTGCCAGCAGCTTAGACAGCCCTAATCAGCCCCAGCATTTT
D gene: -; J gene: TRBJ2-7; V gene: TRBV5-1; clone size: -; CDR3 protein: CASSLLGTGPNEEYF; CDR3 DNA: TGCGCCAGCAGCTTGTTAGGGACGGGACCAAACGAGGAGTACTTC
D gene: -; J gene: TRBJ2-3; V gene: TRBV28; clone size: -; CDR3 protein: CASSLGQIPSQYF; CDR3 DNA: TGTGCCAGCAGTTTAGGACAAATCCCGTCGCAGTATTTT
D gene: TRBD1; J gene: TRBJ1-3; V gene: TRBV6-5; clone size: -; CDR3 protein: CASSYSGTGAGNTIYF; CDR3 DNA: TGTGCCAGCAGTTACTCGGGGACAGGGGCTGGAAACACCATATATTTT
D gene: -; J gene: TRBJ2-6; V gene: TRBV6-4; clone size: few; CDR3 protein: CASSDGSRGANVLTF; CDR3 DNA: TGTGCCAGCAGTGACGGCAGCCGTGGGGCCAACGTCCTGACTTTC
D gene: -; J gene: TRBJ2-1; V gene: TRBV23-1; clone size: -; CDR3 protein: CASSQWFRRWQFF; CDR3 DNA: TGCGCCAGCAGTCAATGGTTTAGGAGGTGGCAGTTCTTC
D gene: TRBD2; J gene: TRBJ2-2; V gene: TRBV2; clone size: -; CDR3 protein: CASRRTSGSWVGELFF; CDR3 DNA: TGTGCCAGCAGGAGGACTAGCGGGAGCTGGGTCGGGGAGCTGTTTTTT
D gene: -; J gene: TRBJ1-3; V gene: TRBV6-5; clone size: -; CDR3 protein: CASSYKGSSGNTIYF; CDR3 DNA: TGTGCCAGCAGTTACAAGGGGAGCTCTGGAAACACCATATATTTT
D gene: -; J gene: TRBJ1-2; V gene: TRBV4-1; clone size: once; CDR3 protein: CASSPKGGTRSSYGYTF; CDR3 DNA: TGCGCCAGCAGCCCGAAGGGGGGGACACGGAGTTCCTATGGCTACACCTTC
D gene: TRBD1; J gene: TRBJ1-2; V gene: TRBV2; clone size: -; CDR3 protein: CASSGATGGFDGYTF; CDR3 DNA: TGTGCCAGCAGTGGGGCTACAGGGGGCTTCGATGGCTACACCTTC
D gene: -; J gene: TRBJ2-1; V gene: TRBV28; clone size: -; CDR3 protein: CASSLAGQGLAGEQFF; CDR3 DNA: TGTGCCAGCAGTTTGGCCGGGCAGGGGCTAGCAGGGGAGCAGTTCTTC
D gene: TRBD2; J gene: TRBJ2-2; V gene: TRBV10-1; clone size: -; CDR3 protein: CASSEKASGSAGELFF; CDR3 DNA: TGCGCCAGCAGTGAGAAGGCTAGCGGGAGCGCCGGGGAGCTGTTTTTT
D gene: -; J gene: TRBJ1-1; V gene: TRBV28; clone size: -; CDR3 protein: CASGLQGGNTEAFF; CDR3 DNA: TGTGCCAGCGGATTACAGGGTGGAAACACTGAAGCTTTCTTT
D gene: -; J gene: TRBJ2-1; V gene: TRBV28; clone size: -; CDR3 protein: CASTGSNPPGRYSYNEQFF; CDR3 DNA: TGTGCCAGCACGGGCAGTAACCCCCCTGGGCGGTATTCCTACAATGAGCAGTTCTTC
D gene: TRBD2; J gene: TRBJ2-4; V gene: TRBV10-1; clone size: -; CDR3 protein: CASSESSSGRALSKNIQYF; CDR3 DNA: TGCGCCAGCAGTGAGTCTAGTAGCGGGAGGGCTCTTTCCAAAAACATTCAGTACTTC
D gene: TRBD2; J gene: TRBJ2-7; V gene: TRBV30; clone size: -; CDR3 protein: CAWSEERETYEQYF; CDR3 DNA: TGTGCCTGGAGTGAGGAGCGGGAAACCTACGAGCAGTACTTC
D gene: -; J gene: TRBJ1-2; V gene: TRBV29-1; clone size: -; CDR3 protein: CSVETAPGYGYTF; CDR3 DNA: TGCAGCGTTGAAACGGCCCCCGGGTATGGCTACACCTTC
D gene: -; J gene: TRBJ1-3; V gene: TRBV5-1; clone size: -; CDR3 protein: CASMNGYSGNTIYF; CDR3 DNA: TGCGCCAGCATGAACGGATACTCTGGAAACACCATATATTTT
D gene: -; J gene: TRBJ2-3; V gene: TRBV5-1; clone size: -; CDR3 protein: CASTQEVADTQYF; CDR3 DNA: TGCGCCAGCACCCAGGAGGTAGCAGATACGCAGTATTTT
D gene: -; J gene: TRBJ1-5; V gene: TRBV6-1; clone size: -; CDR3 protein: CASNMGPQPQHF; CDR3 DNA: TGTGCCAGCAACATGGGACCCCAGCCCCAGCATTTT
D gene: TRBD2; J gene: TRBJ2-7; V gene: TRBV9; clone size: -; CDR3 protein: CASSPGLAEAYEQYF; CDR3 DNA: TGTGCCAGCAGCCCCGGACTAGCGGAAGCCTACGAGCAGTACTTC
D gene: TRBD1; J gene: TRBJ1-1; V gene: TRBV7-2; clone size: -; CDR3 protein: CASSSYRGRNTEAFF; CDR3 DNA: TGTGCCAGCAGCTCCTACAGGGGGAGGAACACTGAAGCTTTCTTT
D gene: -; J gene: TRBJ2-7; V gene: TRBV28; clone size: -; CDR3 protein: CASPPSRDNSYEQYF; CDR3 DNA: TGTGCCAGCCCCCCTTCGCGGGACAACTCCTACGAGCAGTACTTC
D gene: TRBD1; J gene: TRBJ2-7; V gene: TRBV28; clone size: -; CDR3 protein: CASSGTGRTYEQYF; CDR3 DNA: TGTGCCAGCAGTGGGACAGGGAGGACCTACGAGCAGTACTTC
D gene: -; J gene: TRBJ2-7; V gene: TRBV30; clone size: -; CDR3 protein: CAWNRPDWTYEQYF; CDR3 DNA: TGTGCCTGGAACCGGCCAGATTGGACCTACGAGCAGTACTTC
D gene: TRBD1; J gene: TRBJ2-3; V gene: TRBV6-6; clone size: -; CDR3 protein: CASSYTTGQGTDTQYF; CDR3 DNA: TGTGCCAGCAGTTACACAACGGGACAGGGCACAGATACGCAGTATTTT
D gene: TRBD1; J gene: TRBJ1-1; V gene: TRBV5-4; clone size: -; CDR3 protein: CASSYRTGGPTEAFF; CDR3 DNA: TGTGCCAGCAGCTACCGGACAGGGGGCCCGACTGAAGCTTTCTTT
D gene: -; J gene: TRBJ1-3; V gene: TRBV5-4; clone size: -; CDR3 protein: CASSLDPRNTIYF; CDR3 DNA: TGTGCCAGCAGCTTGGACCCGAGAAACACCATATATTTT
D gene: -; J gene: TRBJ2-1; V gene: TRBV13; clone size: -; CDR3 protein: CASSLLGSGDYNEQFF; CDR3 DNA: TGTGCCAGCAGCTTATTGGGTAGCGGAGACTACAATGAGCAGTTCTTC
D gene: TRBD2; J gene: TRBJ2-1; V gene: TRBV7-2; clone size: -; CDR3 protein: CASSLAGLAGGKGVNYNEQFF; CDR3 DNA: TGTGCCAGCAGCTTAGCGGGACTAGCGGGAGGGAAGGGGGTTAACTACAATGAGCAGTTCTTC
D gene: TRBD1; J gene: TRBJ2-7; V gene: TRBV6-5; clone size: once; CDR3 protein: CASRPDRGTYEQYF; CDR3 DNA: TGTGCCAGCAGACCAGACAGGGGGACCTACGAGCAGTACTTC
D gene: -; J gene: TRBJ2-1; V gene: TRBV30; clone size: -; CDR3 protein: CAWSQPQNPYNEQFF; CDR3 DNA: TGTGCCTGGAGTCAACCCCAAAACCCCTACAATGAGCAGTTCTTC
D gene: -; J gene: TRBJ2-7; V gene: TRBV5-5; clone size: -; CDR3 protein: CASRRADLSYEQYF; CDR3 DNA: TGTGCCAGCAGAAGAGCGGATCTCTCCTACGAGCAGTACTTC